The 32 T cell receptor beta chains given below trace back to one sample, sequenced in a study of shared clonotypes between healthy human individuals. Some clones are missing from TCRdb's copy, which holds only in-frame ones; the method was immunoSEQ multiplex PCR. The sample has some 500,000 clones; approximately 77% are singletons. The sample comprised PBMCs. These receptor sequences come from a woman aged 40 to 55 in good health. Some clones in this sample may be carry-over from other donors' samples.

The gene calls are TRBV28 and TRBJ2-3; D is ambiguous. The CDR3 sequence is 11 residues long. The V gene's germline CDR1 is MDHEN and CDR2 SYDVKM. The ends were cut back, 5 bases at V and 12 bases at J, with 12 bases in the middle. In nucleotides, the CDR3 is TGTGCCAGCAGTACCGGGTCCATACAGTATTTT. Translation: CASSTGSIQYF.

Comment on this clone: A far larger clone is one base from this, pointing to a likely read error. The chain has TRBV30 and TRBJ2-5; 12 nucleotides agree with TRBD2. This CDR3 is built from 13 residues. Per germline, CDR1 GTSNPN and CDR2 SVGIG (reference sequence). The junction had 9 bases not matched to a gene; V was cut back by 8 bases and J by 8 bases. This chain's CDR3 is CAGSRTSGITQYF. The CDR3 nucleotides are TGTGCCGGAAGTAGGACTAGCGGGATAACCCAGTACTTC.

The chain has TRBV18 and TRBJ2-7, with D possibly TRBD1 on 6 matching bases. The CDR3 loop spans 14 amino acids. V dropped 1 base and J dropped 3 bases, with 10 bases sitting between them. Germline assignment: CDR1 KGHSH and CDR2 LQKENI. The CDR3 spells CASSPLPQGYEQYF. The DNA of the CDR3 is TGTGCCAGCTCACCACTCCCACAGGGCTACGAGCAGTACTTC.

This chain uses TRBV7-2 with TRBJ1-4, with a possible D match to TRBD1 (6 bases). V gave up 5 bases and J gave up 4 bases, with 11 bases separating them. CDR3 length equals 14 residues. Germline CDR1 is SGHTA and CDR2 is FQGNSA. The CDR3, as DNA: TGTGCCAGCAGCAGGGGGGGAGTTAATGAAAAACTGTTTTTT. It translates to CASSRGGVNEKLFF.

The chain is built from TRBV2 and TRBJ2-3, with no clear D. This CDR3 is built from 13 residues. Trimming stripped 8 bases from V and 0 bases from J, with 9 bases between. CDR1 is SNHLY and CDR2 is FYNNEI in the germline V gene. CDR3 nucleotides: TGTGCCAGCCGCGGACCTAGCACAGATACGCAGTATTTT. Its protein product is CASRGPSTDTQYF.

The V and J genes are TRBV19 and TRBJ2-1; 10 bases are shared with TRBD2. Germline values: CDR1 LNHDA, CDR2 SQIVND (reference sequence). This CDR3 contains 17 residues. The J segment lost 3 bases and the V segment lost 7 bases, leaving 12 bases of the junction unmatched. This chain's CDR3 is CASTSRGLARDYNEQFF. In DNA, the CDR3 is TGTGCCAGTACGTCCAGGGGACTAGCGAGGGACTACAATGAGCAGTTCTTC.

The gene calls are TRBV5-1 and TRBJ2-1; TRBD1 matches 7 bases. CDR1 and CDR2 (germline): SGHRS, YFSETQ. The CDR3 loop spans 15 amino acids. The junction had 8 bases not matched to a gene; V was cut back by 0 bases and J by 8 bases. CDR3 amino acids: CASSLALLRGHEQFF. The DNA of the CDR3 is TGCGCCAGCAGCTTGGCCCTTTTAAGGGGGCATGAGCAGTTCTTC.

The genes are TRBV10-3 and TRBJ2-7; D call uncertain. The CDR3 totals 13 residues. V lost 10 bases and J 10 bases, leaving 23 bases between the germline ends. Germline-derived CDR1 and CDR2 are ENHRY and SYGVKD. The CDR3 protein is CATEPGTQTEQYF. The CDR3 DNA reads TGTGCCACCGAACCGGGCACCCAAACGGAACAGTACTTC.

This clone was seen only once. This chain connects TRBV27 to TRBJ2-1, with 9 bases fitting TRBD1. V lost 5 bases and J lost 6; bases outside the gene matches: 8. CDR1 MNHEY and CDR2 SMNVEV come from the germline V gene (reference sequence). There are 15 residues in the CDR3. CDR3 nucleotide sequence: TGTGCCAGCAGTCCCGGACAGGGGTGGGGCAATGAGCAGTTCTTC. Residues: CASSPGQGWGNEQFF.

This chain links TRBV5-1 with TRBJ1-1, with D possibly matching TRBD1 (5 bases). The length of the CDR3 is 14 residues. Trimming removed 3 bases at V and 6 bases at J, with 15 bases between. Germline assignment: CDR1 SGHRS and CDR2 YFSETQ. CDR3 amino acids: CASSSQGGVAEAFF. In DNA, the CDR3 is TGCGCCAGCAGCTCGCAGGGAGGAGTTGCTGAAGCTTTCTTT.

Details on this clone: Its ends do not fully match the called genes, so a read error is possible. The CDR3: CASSLELSNTGELFF. The DNA of the CDR3 is TGCGCCAGCAGCTTGGAATTGAGTAACACCGGGGAGCTGTTTTTT. The genes are TRBV5-4 and TRBJ2-2; D ambiguous. The germline CDR1 and CDR2 sequences are SGHNT and YYREEE (reference sequence). This CDR3 is built from 15 residues.

J is TRBJ1-1 and V is TRBV2, with a possible D match to TRBD1 (6 bases). CDR3 length: 14 amino acids. With 7 bases removed from V and 6 bases from J, the gap between germline ends came to 18 bases. Germline V CDR1 and CDR2: SNHLY, FYNNEI. The CDR3 bases are TGTGCCAGCACGTCTCGACAGGCGCCTCCTGAAGCTTTCTTT. Translated: CASTSRQAPPEAFF.

The V gene is TRBV28, the J gene TRBJ1-5; D remains unclear. The CDR3 loop spans 14 amino acids. Germline CDR1 is MDHEN and CDR2 is SYDVKM. The V gene lost 6 bases and the J gene lost 3 bases, with 12 bases spanning the gap. CDR3 DNA sequence: TGTGCCAGCAGCGAACCGTCCCTCAATCAGCCCCAGCATTTT. Translating it yields CASSEPSLNQPQHF. The full variable domain, with the rest looked up from reference TRBV28 and TRBJ1-5, is DVKVTQSSRYLVKRTGEKVFLECVQDMDHENMFWYRQDPGLGLRLIYFSYDVKMKEKGDIPEGYSVSREKKERFSLILESASTNQTSMYLCASSEPSLNQPQHFGDGTRLSIL.

V and J are TRBV27 and TRBJ2-7; TRBD1 matches 8 bases. Germline values: CDR1 MNHEY, CDR2 SMNVEV (reference sequence). The CDR3 is 15 residues long. Trimming took 8 bases from V and 4 from J; bases not matched to a gene: 13. The CDR3 sequence is CASGGPDRVKYEQYF. Written as DNA, the CDR3 is TGTGCCAGCGGGGGACCGGACAGGGTAAAATACGAGCAGTACTTC.

The chain joins TRBV20-1 to TRBJ2-7; TRBD2 might be the D (5 bases). The CDR3 runs 11 residues. Deletions cut 6 bases from V and 4 bases from J, with 10 bases between. Germline V gives CDR1 DFQATT, CDR2 SNEGSKA (reference sequence). The CDR3 bases are TGCAGTGCCCGGGAAGTGTACGAGCAGTACTTC. It encodes CSAREVYEQYF.

As to this clone: A far larger clone lies a single base away; this is likely a read error. The rearrangement links TRBV30 to TRBJ2-7; D perhaps matches TRBD1 (6 bases). V shed 8 bases and J shed 1 base, with 12 bases lying between them. CDR1 and CDR2 from the germline V gene are GTSNPN and SVGIG (reference sequence). The CDR3 consists of 12 residues. DNA for the CDR3: TGTGCCAGAACAGGGAATTCCTACGAGCAGTACTTC. Translating gives CARTGNSYEQYF.

The J gene is TRBJ2-1, the V gene TRBV30, with 14 positions matching TRBD2. The CDR3 contains 18 residues. With 2 bases clipped from V and 6 bases from J, the junction kept 12 bases outside the gene matches. Germline assignment: CDR1 GTSNPN and CDR2 SVGIG (reference sequence). CDR3 DNA: TGTGCCTGGAGTTCCCCCTCGGGACTAGCGGGAGTTGTCAATGAGCAGTTCTTC. Translated, it gives CAWSSPSGLAGVVNEQFF.

V is TRBV27 and J is TRBJ2-1; 9 nucleotides line up with TRBD1. The CDR3 consists of 16 residues. Per germline, CDR1 MNHEY and CDR2 SMNVEV (reference sequence). The J segment lost 6 bases and the V segment lost 5 bases, leaving 11 bases of the junction unmatched. CDR3 protein: CASSATGTGSPNEQFF. The CDR3, as DNA: TGTGCCAGCAGTGCCACCGGGACAGGGTCCCCCAATGAGCAGTTCTTC.

The chain recombines TRBV29-1 with TRBJ1-1; D remains ambiguous. This CDR3 is 13 amino acids long. The germline CDR1 and CDR2 sequences are SQVTM and ANQGSEA. V lost 4 bases to trimming and J lost 0 bases, with 9 bases between them. CDR3 sequence reads: CSVAATMNTEAFF. The CDR3 region has the DNA TGCAGCGTTGCGGCCACGATGAACACTGAAGCTTTCTTT.

This chain uses TRBV4-1 with TRBJ1-5; D is unresolved. Germline V lookup: CDR1 MGHRA, CDR2 YSYEKL. This CDR3 has 16 residues. V was pared by 0 bases and J by 7 bases, with 16 bases between. CDR3 loop: CASSQDRAGSNQPQHF. CDR3 in DNA: TGCGCCAGCAGCCAAGATCGGGCCGGGTCTAACCAGCCCCAGCATTTT.

The chain recombines TRBV15 with TRBJ2-1, with TRBD2 matching over 8 bases. This CDR3 contains 16 residues. The junction had 5 bases not matched to a gene; V was cut back by 1 base and J by 3 bases. The germline CDR1 and CDR2 sequences are LNHNV and YYDKDF (reference sequence). CDR3 amino acids: CATSRAHSGNYNEQFF. CDR3 in DNA: TGTGCCACCAGCAGAGCACATAGCGGGAACTACAATGAGCAGTTCTTC.

The V gene is TRBV27, the J gene TRBJ1-2; 9 bases are a match to TRBD1. This CDR3 has 13 amino acids. CDR1 MNHEY and CDR2 SMNVEV come from the germline V gene (reference sequence). Trimming removed 10 bases from V and 2 bases from J; junction bases left unmatched: 5. The CDR3: CATTGGANYGYTF. The DNA of the CDR3 is TGTGCCACCACAGGGGGCGCCAACTATGGCTACACCTTC.

The CDR3 nucleotides are TGTGCCAGCAGCTGGGGACAGAACACTGAAGCTTTCTTT. Encoded protein: CASSWGQNTEAFF. The V call is TRBV7-2, the J call TRBJ1-1; D is perhaps TRBD1 (6 bases). This CDR3 comprises 13 residues. Germline V gene lookup returns CDR1 SGHTA and CDR2 FQGNSA. Trimming took 4 bases from V and 1 from J, leaving 7 bases between them. The whole variable domain, remainder taken from reference TRBV7-2 and TRBJ1-1, is GAGVSQSPSNKVTEKGKDVELRCDPISGHTALYWYRQSLGQGLEFLIYFQGNSAPDKSGLPSDRFSAERTGGSVSTLTIQRTQQEDSAVYLCASSWGQNTEAFFGQGTRLTVV.

The chain uses TRBV18 and TRBJ2-7; D gene ambiguous. The V end lost 3 bases, the J end lost 0 bases, and 6 bases lay between the germline ends. The CDR3 totals 13 residues. The germline gives CDR1 KGHSH, CDR2 LQKENI. The CDR3 DNA reads as TGTGCCAGCTCACCTCGGAGCTCCTACGAGCAGTACTTC. Amino acid sequence: CASSPRSSYEQYF.

The chain employs TRBV11-2 and TRBJ2-7; 8 bases agree with TRBD2. J was trimmed by 3 bases and V by 5 bases; bases with no gene match: 9. The CDR3 covers 15 residues. Germline lookup yields CDR1 SGHAT and CDR2 FQNNGV. CDR3 sequence: CASSPGGLFIYEQYF. The DNA for the CDR3 is TGTGCCAGCAGCCCGGGGGGGCTATTCATCTACGAGCAGTACTTC.

The chain employs TRBV11-3 and TRBJ2-2; D is perhaps TRBD2 (6 bases). V lost 6 bases and J 8 bases, leaving 10 bases between the germline ends. Per the germline V gene, CDR1 is SGHNT and CDR2 is YENEEA. The CDR3 is 12 amino acids. The CDR3 DNA is TGTGCCAGCAGTGGCAGCGGGGGGGAGCTGTTTTTT. Amino acids: CASSGSGGELFF.

The V call is TRBV7-2, the J call TRBJ1-3, with D unclear. There are 16 residues in the CDR3. CDR1 and CDR2 (germline): SGHTA, FQGNSA. V was cut by 5 bases and J by 1 base, with 15 bases left in between. CDR3 coding DNA: TGTGCCAGCAGCGTGGGGATGGGAGCATCTGGAAACACCATATATTTT. Amino acids: CASSVGMGASGNTIYF.

This rearrangement joins TRBV11-1 to TRBJ2-5; D not certain. Per germline, CDR1 SGHAT and CDR2 FQDESV (reference sequence). Trimming removed 6 bases from V and 1 base from J, with 3 bases in between. The CDR3 runs to 11 residues. CDR3 coding DNA: TGTGCCAGCAGTGTCCAAGAGACCCAGTACTTC. Its protein product is CASSVQETQYF.

The J gene is TRBJ1-5, the V gene TRBV15; D not certain. This CDR3 spans 12 amino acids. Trimming removed 4 bases from V and 6 bases from J, with 7 bases in between. Germline V lookup: CDR1 LNHNV, CDR2 YYDKDF (reference sequence). The CDR3 bases are TGTGCCACCAGCAACCCGACTCAGCCCCAGCATTTT. Amino acids: CATSNPTQPQHF.

The CDR3 DNA follows: TGCGCCAGCAGCTCAACCGGGACTAGCGGGATAGATGAGCAGTTCTTC. This gives the protein CASSSTGTSGIDEQFF. The V and J genes are TRBV5-1 and TRBJ2-1, with 13 positions matching TRBD2. J was trimmed by 8 bases and V by 3 bases; bases with no gene match: 8. CDR3 length: 16 residues. Germline CDR1 reads SGHRS; CDR2 reads YFSETQ.

This clone was counted many times. The J gene is TRBJ1-1, the V gene TRBV9, with a weak D call TRBD1 (6 bases). V shed 4 bases and J shed 6 bases, with 10 bases lying between them. The germline CDR1 and CDR2 sequences are SGDLS and YYNGEE. The CDR3 has 12 amino acids. CDR3 region: CASSSGVSEAFF. The CDR3, as DNA: TGTGCCAGCAGCTCAGGGGTCTCTGAAGCTTTCTTT.

This clone was counted at least ten times. This rearrangement joins TRBV2 to TRBJ2-2; D uncertain. This CDR3 is 12 amino acids long. CDR1 is SNHLY and CDR2 is FYNNEI in the germline V gene. V shed 1 base and J shed 4 bases, with 1 base lying between them. The CDR3 protein is CASSEGTGELFF. The CDR3 DNA reads as TGTGCCAGCAGTGAAGGCACCGGGGAGCTGTTTTTT.